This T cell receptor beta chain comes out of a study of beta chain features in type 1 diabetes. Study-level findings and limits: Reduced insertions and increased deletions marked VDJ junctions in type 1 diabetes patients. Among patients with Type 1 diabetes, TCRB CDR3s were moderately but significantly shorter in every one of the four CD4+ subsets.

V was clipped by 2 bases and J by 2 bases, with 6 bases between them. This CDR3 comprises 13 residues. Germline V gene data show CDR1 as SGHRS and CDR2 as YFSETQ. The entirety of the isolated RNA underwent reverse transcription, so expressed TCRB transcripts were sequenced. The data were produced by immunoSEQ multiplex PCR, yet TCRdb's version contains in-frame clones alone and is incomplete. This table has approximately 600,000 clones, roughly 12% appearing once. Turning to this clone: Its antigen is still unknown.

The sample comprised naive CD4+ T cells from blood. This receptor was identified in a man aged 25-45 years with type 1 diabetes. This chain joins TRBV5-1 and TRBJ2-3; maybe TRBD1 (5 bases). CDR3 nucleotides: TGCGCCAGCAGCTTTGGGGCCACAGATACGCAGTATTTT. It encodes CASSFGATDTQYF.